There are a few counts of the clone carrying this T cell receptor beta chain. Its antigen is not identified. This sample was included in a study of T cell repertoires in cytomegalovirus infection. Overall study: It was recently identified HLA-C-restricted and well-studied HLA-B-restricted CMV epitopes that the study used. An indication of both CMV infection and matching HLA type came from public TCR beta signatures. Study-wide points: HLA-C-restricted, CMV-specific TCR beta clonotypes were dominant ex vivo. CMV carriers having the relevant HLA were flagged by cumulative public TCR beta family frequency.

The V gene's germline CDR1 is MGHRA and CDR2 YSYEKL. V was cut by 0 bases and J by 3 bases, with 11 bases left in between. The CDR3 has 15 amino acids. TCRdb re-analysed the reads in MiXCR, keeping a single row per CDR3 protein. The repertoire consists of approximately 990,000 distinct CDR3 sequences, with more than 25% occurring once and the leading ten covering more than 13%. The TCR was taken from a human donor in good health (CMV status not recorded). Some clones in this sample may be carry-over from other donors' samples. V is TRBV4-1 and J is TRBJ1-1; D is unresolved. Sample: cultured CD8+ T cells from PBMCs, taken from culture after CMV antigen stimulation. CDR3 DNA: TGCGCCAGCAGCCAAGATGGAGCTGTTTACACTGAAGCTTTCTTT. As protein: CASSQDGAVYTEAFF.